This T cell receptor beta chain was sequenced during a study of graft-versus-host responses after intestinal transplantation. Study information: Grafts that recipients had were multivisceral, liver-intestinal, or isolated intestinal transplants.

Overall study results and limits: Recipient bone marrow held GvH clones, some seen earlier in ileum or blood.

Profiling relied on immunoSEQ multiplex PCR, and the TCRdb table lists in-frame clones only, not all of them. The data show more than 55,000 clones, over 85% seen once. Note on this clone: The antigen remains undetermined.

Trimming took 1 base from V and 3 from J, leaving 7 bases between them. Germline CDR1 is SEHNR and CDR2 is FQNEAQ (reference sequence). The CDR3 runs to 14 residues. The rearrangement uses TRBV7-9 and TRBJ2-1; unclear D gene. This sequence was found in a human patient who received an intestinal transplant, so some T cells may come from the graft donor. The starting material was PBMCs, obtained 26 days after transplant. The CDR3 loop is CASSLVENYNEQFF. CDR3 bases: TGTGCCAGCAGCTTAGTGGAGAACTACAATGAGCAGTTCTTC.